These 22 T cell receptor beta chains were all obtained from the same sample, sequenced in a study of blood T cells in healthy people across ages. Sample-barcoded 5' priming and a J-beta primer mix drove a second PCR of about 6 to 12 cycles. TCRdb ran MiXCR on the 5' RACE reads and lists one entry per CDR3 protein. In the table there are over 1,500,000 distinct CDR3 sequences, 40% to 55% of which are singletons. Sequencing was carried out using blood. The receptors were gathered from a woman between 40 and 55 years old in good health.

This clonotype was observed once. The V and J genes are TRBV2 and TRBJ2-5; perhaps D is TRBD1 or TRBD2 (6 bases each). Germline V lookup: CDR1 SNHLY, CDR2 FYNNEI. CDR3 length: 14 residues. V gave up 7 bases and J gave up 3 bases, with 15 bases separating them. The CDR3, as DNA: TGTGCCAGCAAAGGGGGGACCTCAAAAGAGACCCAGTACTTC. As protein: CASKGGTSKETQYF.

The rearrangement links TRBV27 to TRBJ2-3, with 9 nucleotides matching TRBD1. CDR3 length: 16 residues. Per the germline V gene, CDR1 is MNHEY and CDR2 is SMNVEV (reference sequence). J was trimmed by 6 bases and V by 5 bases; bases with no gene match: 12. CDR3 coding DNA: TGTGCCAGCAGTACCAGGACAGGGGTCATTGCTGATACGCAGTATTTT. This sequence encodes CASSTRTGVIADTQYF.

This clonotype occurred a few times. This chain connects TRBV2 to TRBJ2-5; 7 bases agree with TRBD2. V was pared by 0 bases and J by 1 base, with 11 bases of the junction left unmatched. The CDR3 length is 18 residues. Germline CDR1 SNHLY, CDR2 FYNNEI. CDR3 coding DNA: TGTGCCAGCAGTGAAGCGAGAAAGCGGGGAGCTTCCCAAGAGACCCAGTACTTC. As protein: CASSEARKRGASQETQYF.

This sequence joins TRBV11-2 and TRBJ2-6; weak D call: TRBD2 (5 bases). CDR3 size: 12 residues. Trimming pared 7 bases from V and 6 bases from J, leaving 7 bases between. Germline CDR1 and CDR2: SGHAT and FQNNGV. The CDR3 DNA reads as TGTGCCAGCACCCGGGAGGCCAACGTCCTGACTTTC. Amino acids: CASTREANVLTF.

The chain combines TRBV7-2 with TRBJ1-2; 10 nucleotides align to TRBD1. CDR1 SGHTA and CDR2 FQGNSA come from the germline V gene. J was trimmed by 6 bases and V by 1 base; bases with no gene match: 8. CDR3 length: 16 residues. The CDR3 bases are TGTGCCAGCAGCTTAGGGGGACAGGGGCGGGACCATGGCTACACCTTC. It codes for CASSLGGQGRDHGYTF.

The chain recombines TRBV20-1 with TRBJ1-2, with D uncertain. CDR3 length: 13 amino acids. Germline V gives CDR1 DFQATT, CDR2 SNEGSKA (reference sequence). V was trimmed by 0 bases and J by 4 bases, leaving 9 bases between them. DNA for the CDR3: TGCAGTGCTAGAGATACCGCAGCCTATGGCTACACCTTC. Translated: CSARDTAAYGYTF.

The chain recombines TRBV7-9 with TRBJ2-5; 9 bases map to TRBD1. Losses at the gene ends were 4 bases for V and 11 bases for J; bases not matched to a gene: 14. Germline V gives CDR1 SEHNR, CDR2 FQNEAQ (reference sequence). The CDR3 consists of 15 residues. The DNA of the CDR3 is TGTGCCAGCAGCTCTCCGGGACAGGGAGCAGAAGAGCAGTACTTC. Residues: CASSSPGQGAEEQYF.

This chain uses TRBV12-3 or TRBV12-4 with TRBJ2-1, with 8 bases fitting TRBD2. The CDR3 sequence is 16 residues long. V was pared by 5 bases and J by 1 base, with 7 bases of the junction left unmatched. DNA of the CDR3: TGTGCCAGCAGTCCGGGACTAGTGAAATCCTACAATGAGCAGTTCTTC. Its translation: CASSPGLVKSYNEQFF.

The chain couples TRBV7-2 to TRBJ2-1; D is perhaps TRBD1 (5 bases). The CDR3 length is 12 residues. V lost 5 bases to trimming and J lost 7 bases, with 9 bases between them. Germline V lookup: CDR1 SGHTA, CDR2 FQGNSA. CDR3 nucleotides: TGTGCCAGCAGCCATAGGACAAATGAGCAGTTCTTC. Encoded protein: CASSHRTNEQFF.

Only a few counts were recorded for this clonotype. The chain is built from TRBV27 and TRBJ2-6; D is undetermined. This CDR3 spans 19 amino acids. Trimming took 4 bases from V and 1 from J, leaving 20 bases between them. The germline gives CDR1 MNHEY, CDR2 SMNVEV (reference sequence). The CDR3 loop is CASSSHLGFGSSGANVLTF. CDR3 nucleotide sequence: TGTGCCAGCAGTTCCCACTTGGGGTTCGGGTCTTCTGGGGCCAACGTCCTGACTTTC.

A few counts support this clonotype. The rearrangement joins TRBV20-1 to TRBJ2-7; either TRBD1 or TRBD2 may supply D (5 bases each). Between the trimmed V and J ends, which lost 2 bases and 2 bases, there was a span of 13 bases. This CDR3 is 14 amino acids long. Germline CDR1 and CDR2: DFQATT and SNEGSKA (reference sequence). The CDR3 is CSARPNRGPYEQYF. The CDR3 DNA reads as TGCAGTGCTAGACCAAATAGGGGACCCTACGAGCAGTACTTC.

The chain uses TRBV5-6 and TRBJ1-1; D is uncertain. V lost 6 bases and J 1 base, leaving 10 bases between the germline ends. The CDR3 is 13 residues long. CDR1 SGHDT and CDR2 YYEEEE come from the germline V gene. The CDR3 DNA reads as TGTGCCAGCACCAGAAGACAGAACACTGAAGCTTTCTTT. It encodes CASTRRQNTEAFF.

There are a few counts of this clonotype. The chain carries TRBV12-3 or TRBV12-4 and TRBJ1-1, with TRBD1 as a possible D gene (5 bases). V gave up 7 bases and J gave up 5 bases, with 17 bases separating them. The CDR3 loop spans 14 amino acids. CDR3 region: CASTLGIGVTEAFF. CDR3 DNA: TGTGCCAGCACCCTGGGAATAGGGGTAACTGAAGCTTTCTTT.

In this sample, this clonotype turned up once. The chain combines TRBV27 with TRBJ1-2; D call uncertain. The CDR3 runs 13 residues. Trimming left V 3 bases short and J 2 bases short, with 7 bases between. Germline loops: CDR1 MNHEY, CDR2 SMNVEV (reference sequence). As DNA, the CDR3 is TGTGCCAGCAGTTTTAGGACGAACTATGGCTACACCTTC. Its protein product is CASSFRTNYGYTF.

The chain uses TRBV3-1 and TRBJ2-2; D gene unclear. Trimming pared 3 bases from V and 11 bases from J, leaving 16 bases between. This CDR3 comprises 14 residues. Germline CDR1 is LGHDT and CDR2 is YNNKEL (reference sequence). The CDR3 here is CASSQRHGPVELFF. The CDR3 nucleotides read TGTGCCAGCAGCCAGAGGCACGGCCCGGTAGAGCTGTTTTTT.

The rearrangement uses TRBV5-1 and TRBJ2-1; TRBD2 matches 8 bases. Germline V CDR1 and CDR2: SGHRS, YFSETQ. The CDR3 extends over 17 amino acids. The junction had 18 bases not matched to a gene; V was cut back by 4 bases and J by 9 bases. The CDR3 loop reads CASSPAGGGLAGSEQFF. In DNA, the CDR3 is TGCGCCAGCAGCCCCGCCGGGGGGGGATTAGCGGGAAGTGAGCAGTTCTTC.

The chain couples TRBV14 to TRBJ2-1; maybe TRBD1 (6 bases). V lost 3 bases, J lost 9 bases, and 15 bases lay in between. The germline gives CDR1 SGHDN, CDR2 FVKESK. The CDR3 extends over 14 amino acids. The CDR3 nucleotides read TGTGCCAGCAGCCAGACCAGGGGAATGGGTGAGCAGTTCTTC. It yields the protein CASSQTRGMGEQFF.

The V call is TRBV19, the J call TRBJ2-1; 12 bases fit TRBD2. Trimming removed 9 bases from V and 9 bases from J; junction bases left unmatched: 9. Per germline, CDR1 LNHDA and CDR2 SQIVND (reference sequence). The CDR3 covers 14 residues. The CDR3 sequence is CASTSSGGASEQFF. The CDR3 DNA is TGTGCCAGCACCTCTAGCGGGGGGGCCTCTGAGCAGTTCTTC.

This clonotype has only a few counts. The chain combines TRBV20-1 with TRBJ2-7; D tentatively reads TRBD1 or TRBD2 (5 bases each). The CDR3 has 14 residues. Trimming took off 6 bases at V and 2 bases at J, with 17 bases between the two ends. Germline CDR1 DFQATT, CDR2 SNEGSKA (reference sequence). The CDR3 region is CSAPGRTQTYEQYF. DNA of the CDR3: TGCAGTGCCCCGGGGCGGACTCAGACCTACGAGCAGTACTTC.

V is TRBV24-1 and J is TRBJ1-4; 9 nucleotides line up with TRBD1. The J segment lost 1 base and the V segment lost 4 bases, leaving 9 bases of the junction unmatched. The CDR3 loop spans 18 amino acids. Germline CDR1 reads KGHDR; CDR2 reads SFDVKD. The CDR3 loop reads CATSEGPGQGGTNEKLFF. DNA for the CDR3: TGTGCCACCAGTGAGGGGCCGGGACAGGGTGGAACTAATGAAAAACTGTTTTTT.

V and J are TRBV28 and TRBJ2-5; D perhaps matches TRBD2 (5 bases). Trimming removed 9 bases from V and 11 bases from J, with 25 bases in between. The CDR3 loop spans 14 amino acids. The germline V gene encodes CDR1 MDHEN and CDR2 SYDVKM. Here the CDR3 DNA reads TGTGCCAGTAGGTCAGCCCTATGGGCGGGTGAGCAGTACTTC. It translates to CASRSALWAGEQYF. The variable domain in full, with the rest retrieved from reference TRBV28 and TRBJ2-5, is DVKVTQSSRYLVKRTGEKVFLECVQDMDHENMFWYRQDPGLGLRLIYFSYDVKMKEKGDIPEGYSVSREKKERFSLILESASTNQTSMYLCASRSALWAGEQYFGPGTRLLVL.

This chain uses TRBV15 with TRBJ1-1; 8 positions agree with TRBD1. The CDR3 length is 16 residues. Unmatched junction bases numbered 7, after V lost 1 base and J lost 3 bases. Germline values: CDR1 LNHNV, CDR2 YYDKDF (reference sequence). CDR3 sequence (DNA): TGTGCCACCAGCAGAGGGACAGGGAGATTAGACACTGAAGCTTTCTTT. It yields the protein CATSRGTGRLDTEAFF.